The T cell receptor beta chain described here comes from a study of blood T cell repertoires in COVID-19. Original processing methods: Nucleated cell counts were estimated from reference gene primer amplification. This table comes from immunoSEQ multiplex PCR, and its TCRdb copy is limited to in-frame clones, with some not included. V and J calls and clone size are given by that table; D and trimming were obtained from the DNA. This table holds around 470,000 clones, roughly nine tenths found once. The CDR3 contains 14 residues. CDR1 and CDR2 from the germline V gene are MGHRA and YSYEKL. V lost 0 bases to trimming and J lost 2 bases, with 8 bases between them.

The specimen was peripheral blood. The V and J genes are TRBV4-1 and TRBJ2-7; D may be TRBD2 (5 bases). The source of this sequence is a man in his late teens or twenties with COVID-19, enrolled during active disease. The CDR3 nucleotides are TGCGCCAGCAGCCAAGATGGGCGGGCCTACGAGCAGTACTTC. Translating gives CASSQDGRAYEQYF.